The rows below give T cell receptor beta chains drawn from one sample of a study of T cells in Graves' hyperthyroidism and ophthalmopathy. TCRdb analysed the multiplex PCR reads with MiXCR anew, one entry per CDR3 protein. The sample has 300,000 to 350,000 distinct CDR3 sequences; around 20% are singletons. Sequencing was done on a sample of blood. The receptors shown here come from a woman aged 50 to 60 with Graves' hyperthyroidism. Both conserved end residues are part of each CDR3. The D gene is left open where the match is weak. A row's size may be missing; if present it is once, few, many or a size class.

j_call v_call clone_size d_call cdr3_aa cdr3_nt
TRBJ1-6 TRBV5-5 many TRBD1 CASSFFDREGSPLHF TGTGCCAGCAGCTTTTTCGACAGGGAAGGTTCACCCCTCCACTTT
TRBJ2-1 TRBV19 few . CASSSREMGKNEQFF TGTGCCAGTAGTTCCAGAGAGATGGGTAAAAATGAGCAGTTCTTC
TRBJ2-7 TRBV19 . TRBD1 CASSEGTAYEQYF TGTGCCAGTAGTGAAGGGACAGCCTACGAGCAGTACTTC
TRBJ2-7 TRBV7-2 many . CASSLEVRGITPYEQYF TGTGCCAGCAGCTTAGAGGTACGGGGCATCACCCCCTACGAGCAGTACTTC
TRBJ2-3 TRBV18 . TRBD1 CASSLDRITDTQYF TGTGCCAGCTCATTGGACAGGATCACAGATACGCAGTATTTT
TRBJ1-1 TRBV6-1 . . CASTQGGGLRAEAFF TGTGCCAGCACCCAAGGGGGGGGCCTTAGGGCTGAAGCTTTCTTT
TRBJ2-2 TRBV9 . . CASSGDVGELFF TGTGCCAGCAGCGGGGACGTCGGGGAGCTGTTTTTT
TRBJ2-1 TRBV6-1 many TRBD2 CASSISGTSGGRRQFF TGTGCCAGCAGTATCTCCGGGACTAGCGGGGGGCGGAGGCAGTTCTTC
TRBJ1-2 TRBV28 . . CASSSTASEFYGYTF TGTGCCAGCAGTTCTACAGCCTCTGAGTTCTATGGCTACACCTTC
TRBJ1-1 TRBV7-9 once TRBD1 CASSVTGGFAEAFF TGTGCCAGCAGCGTCACAGGGGGATTTGCTGAAGCCTTCTTT
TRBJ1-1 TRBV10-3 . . CAISEGMNTEAFF TGTGCCATCAGTGAGGGGATGAACACTGAAGCTTTCTTT
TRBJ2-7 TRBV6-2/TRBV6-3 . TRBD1 CASSVTGTGDGYEQYF TGTGCCAGCAGTGTAACCGGGACAGGGGATGGTTACGAGCAGTACTTC
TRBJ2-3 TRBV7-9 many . CASSLEPTDTQYF TGTGCCAGCAGCTTAGAGCCCACAGATACGCAGTATTTT
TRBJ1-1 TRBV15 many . CATSRERITGTEAFF TGTGCCACCAGCAGAGAGAGGATAACAGGGACTGAAGCTTTCTTT